These 11 T cell receptor beta chains were all obtained from the same sample, sequenced in a study of human T cells and chemical hapten exposure. Each CDR3 protein gets one entry after TCRdb re-called the RACE reads with MiXCR. The sample holds 90,000 to 140,000 distinct CDR3 sequences, 34% seen once. As for time point: patch test 3, about 24 weeks after DPC sensitization. Specified treatment: therapeutic diphenylcyclopropenone sensitization with weekly scalp DPC. This specimen was whole blood, taken in connection with sensitization to the hapten diphenylcyclopropenone (DPC). The receptors were sampled from a middle-aged man with alopecia areata. Some clones in this sample may be carry-over from other donors' samples.

The genes are TRBV2 and TRBJ1-5, with 8 bases identical to TRBD1. Losses at the gene ends were 6 bases for V and 2 bases for J; bases not matched to a gene: 6. The CDR3 consists of 15 residues. Germline CDR1 and CDR2: SNHLY and FYNNEI. The CDR3 DNA follows: TGTGCCAGCAGCCGGGACAGGAATGGCAATCAGCCCCAGCATTTT. Encoded protein: CASSRDRNGNQPQHF. The full variable domain, rest sourced from reference TRBV2 and TRBJ1-5, is EPEVTQTPSHQVTQMGQEVILRCVPISNHLYFYWYRQILGQKVEFLVSFYNNEISEKSEIFDDQFSVERPDGSNFTLKIRSTKLEDSAMYFCASSRDRNGNQPQHFGDGTRLSIL.

This chain links TRBV6-5 with TRBJ1-5; tentative D call: TRBD1 (5 bases). V lost 6 bases, J lost 0 bases, and 27 bases lay in between. Looked up from germline, CDR1 is MNHEY and CDR2 is SVGAGI. The CDR3 extends over 20 amino acids. The CDR3 nucleotides read TGTGCCAGCAGCCCGGGGGTTGTGAGGGCCCTTACTTATAGCAATCAGCCCCAGCATTTT. It codes for CASSPGVVRALTYSNQPQHF.

The chain joins TRBV6-5 to TRBJ2-3; 7 nucleotides match TRBD1. Germline trimming cut 4 bases from V and 2 bases from J; bases unmatched to any gene: 6. Per the germline V gene, CDR1 is MNHEY and CDR2 is SVGAGI. The CDR3 contains 15 residues. In nucleotides, the CDR3 is TGTGCCAGCAGTTCCTCAGGGGGTTTCACAGATACGCAGTATTTT. It encodes CASSSSGGFTDTQYF.

The chain combines TRBV6-5 with TRBJ2-7; 9 nucleotides match TRBD2. V trimming: 6 bases; J trimming: 4 bases; junction bases outside the gene matches: 7. There are 14 residues in the CDR3. CDR1 is MNHEY, CDR2 SVGAGI, per germline. DNA of the CDR3: TGTGCCAGCAGGAACCTAGCGGGGCCGTACGAGCAGTACGTC. It is translated as CASRNLAGPYEQYV.

This clonotype was observed a few times. V usage is TRBV6-1 and J usage is TRBJ1-5, with TRBD1 matching over 7 bases. The length of the CDR3 is 15 residues. V shed 7 bases, J shed 2 bases, and the junction held 8 bases outside the gene matches. The germline V gene has CDR1 MNHNS and CDR2 SASEGT. The CDR3, as DNA: TGTGCCAGCAACGCGGGACAGACAGGCAATCAGCCCCAGCATTTT. Its protein is CASNAGQTGNQPQHF.

V and J are TRBV7-2 and TRBJ1-6; D might be TRBD1 (5 bases). In germline, CDR1 is SGHTA, CDR2 FQGNSA. V shed 5 bases and J shed 7 bases, with 18 bases lying between them. This CDR3 is 16 amino acids long. CDR3 protein: CASSPTGVINNSPLHF. The CDR3 DNA reads as TGTGCCAGCAGCCCAACGGGGGTTATTAACAATTCACCCCTCCACTTT. The entire variable domain, with the rest obtained from reference TRBV7-2 and TRBJ1-6, is as follows: GAGVSQSPSNKVTEKGKDVELRCDPISGHTALYWYRQSLGQGLEFLIYFQGNSAPDKSGLPSDRFSAERTGGSVSTLTIQRTQQEDSAVYLCASSPTGVINNSPLHFGNGTRLTVT.

This clonotype was counted a few times. This sequence joins TRBV21-1 and TRBJ2-7. TRBV21-1 is a documented pseudogene. This CDR3 is built from 12 residues. CDR3 nucleotides: TGTGCCAGCAGCACGAGGACCTACGAGCAGTACGTC. Protein product: CASSTRTYEQYV.

The chain joins TRBV20-1 to TRBJ1-4, with D possibly matching TRBD1 (6 bases). Trimming shortened V by 5 bases and J by 13 bases, and 14 bases separated the two germline ends. The length of the CDR3 is 11 residues. Germline CDR1 and CDR2: DFQATT and SNEGSKA (reference sequence). The CDR3 loop is CSAPQGARLFF. CDR3 in DNA: TGCAGTGCTCCACAGGGCGCACGACTGTTTTTT.

This clonotype was picked up a small number of times. J is TRBJ2-3 and V is TRBV11-2; TRBD1 or TRBD2 may be the D gene (5 bases each). Germline V gene data show CDR1 as SGHAT and CDR2 as FQNNGV. The CDR3 is made up of 15 amino acids. Trimming stripped 4 bases from V and 0 bases from J, with 11 bases between. The CDR3 DNA reads as TGTGCCAGCAGCTCCCGGGACCAGAGCACAGATACGCAGTATTTT. Its protein is CASSSRDQSTDTQYF.

This clonotype was detected only a few times. The CDR3 is CASSTGTSYEQYF. CDR3 sequence (DNA): TGTGCCAGCAGTACCGGGACGTCCTACGAGCAGTACTTC. This chain uses TRBV6-1 with TRBJ2-7; the D gene could be TRBD1 or TRBD2 (5 bases each). The V gene's germline CDR1 is MNHNS and CDR2 SASEGT. The CDR3 length is 13 residues. V was pared by 5 bases and J by 1 base, with 9 bases between.

The chain links TRBV7-2 to TRBJ1-1; 7 bases line up with TRBD1. The CDR3 length is 15 residues. J gave up 5 bases and V 5 bases, and 11 bases lay outside the gene matches. Per the germline V gene, CDR1 is SGHTA and CDR2 is FQGNSA. CDR3 bases: TGTGCCAGCAGCCAGACAAACAGGGGCTTGACTGAAGCTTTCTTT. Translated: CASSQTNRGLTEAFF.